A single T cell receptor (beta chain) is shown here with its context. Its antigen is undetermined. The sample belongs to a study of T cells in narcolepsy. Study at large: Healthy controls were enrolled alongside patients with narcolepsy type 1 or type 2.

This CDR3 contains 16 residues. V lost 4 bases to trimming and J lost 3 bases; unmatched junction nucleotides: 8. Germline assignment: CDR1 SGDLS and CDR2 YYNGEE. Notes on the study in general: Blood of same and different patients, but not healthy controls, reportedly held recurring autoreactive clonotypes. Some memory CD4+ repertoires had no autoreactive clone sequences. HCRT-specific and TRIB2-specific autoreactive clonotypes appeared among same-patient CSF and blood CD4+ clonotypes.

Only in-frame clones appear in the TCRdb table, and some are missing; sequencing was by immunoSEQ multiplex PCR. In the table there are around 33,000 clones, over 80% of which are singletons. This sequence originates from a human donor with narcolepsy. This chain uses TRBV9 with TRBJ2-1; 9 bases agree with TRBD1. The sample taken for sequencing was CD45RA- memory CD4+ T cells from PBMCs. The CDR3 loop is CASSKGQGTGYNEQFF. In DNA, the CDR3 is TGTGCCAGCAGCAAAGGACAGGGGACGGGCTACAATGAGCAGTTCTTC.